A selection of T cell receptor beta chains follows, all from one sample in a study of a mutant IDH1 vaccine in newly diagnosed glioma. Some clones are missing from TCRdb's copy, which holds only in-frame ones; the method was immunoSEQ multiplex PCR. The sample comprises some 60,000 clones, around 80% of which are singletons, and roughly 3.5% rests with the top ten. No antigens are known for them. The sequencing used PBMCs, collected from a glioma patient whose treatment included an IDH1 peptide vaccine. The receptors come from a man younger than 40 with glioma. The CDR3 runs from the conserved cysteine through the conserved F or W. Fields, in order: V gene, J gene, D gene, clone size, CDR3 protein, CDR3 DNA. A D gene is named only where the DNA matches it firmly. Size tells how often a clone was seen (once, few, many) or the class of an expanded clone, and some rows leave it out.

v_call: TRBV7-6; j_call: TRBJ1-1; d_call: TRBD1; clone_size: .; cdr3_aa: CASSRPGGANTEAFF; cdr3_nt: TGTGCCAGCAGCCGACCAGGGGGCGCGAACACTGAAGCTTTCTTT
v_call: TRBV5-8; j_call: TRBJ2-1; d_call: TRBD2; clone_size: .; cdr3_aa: CASSRGLAASYNEQFF; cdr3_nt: TGTGCCAGCAGTCGGGGACTAGCGGCTTCCTACAATGAGCAGTTCTTC
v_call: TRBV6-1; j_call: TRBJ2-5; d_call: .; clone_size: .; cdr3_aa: CASTRRGIEETQYF; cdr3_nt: TGTGCCAGCACCAGACGGGGAATTGAAGAGACCCAGTACTTC
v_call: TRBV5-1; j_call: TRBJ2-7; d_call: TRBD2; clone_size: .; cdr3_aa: CASSLGRTSDEQYF; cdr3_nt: TGCGCCAGCAGCCTTGGTAGGACTAGCGACGAGCAGTACTTC
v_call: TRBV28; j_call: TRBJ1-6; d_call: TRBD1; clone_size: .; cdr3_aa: CASRPTTGVSYNSPLHF; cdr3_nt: TGTGCCAGCAGGCCTACAACAGGGGTCTCCTATAATTCACCCCTCCACTTT
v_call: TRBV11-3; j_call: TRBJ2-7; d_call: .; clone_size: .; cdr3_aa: CASSLDRGYEQYF; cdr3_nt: TGTGCCAGCAGCTTGGACAGAGGATACGAGCAGTACTTC
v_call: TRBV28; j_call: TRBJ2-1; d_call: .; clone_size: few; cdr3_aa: CASSLKPPAVERFYNEQFF; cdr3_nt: TGTGCCAGCAGTTTAAAACCCCCCGCCGTCGAGCGGTTCTACAATGAGCAGTTCTTC
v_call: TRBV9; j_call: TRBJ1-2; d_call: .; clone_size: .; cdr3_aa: CASSLRNANYGYTF; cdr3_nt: TGTGCCAGCAGCCTACGTAACGCTAACTATGGCTACACCTTC
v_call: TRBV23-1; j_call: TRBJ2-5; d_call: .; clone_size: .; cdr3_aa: CASSQSLTGIQETQYF; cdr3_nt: TGCGCCAGCAGTCAAAGTTTGACGGGAATTCAAGAGACCCAGTACTTC
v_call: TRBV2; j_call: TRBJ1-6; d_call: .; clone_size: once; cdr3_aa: CASSLGFNSPLHF; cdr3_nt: TGTGCCAGCAGTCTGGGTTTTAATTCACCCCTCCACTTT
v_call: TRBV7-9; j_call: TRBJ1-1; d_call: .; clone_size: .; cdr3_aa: CASRPDRENTEAFF; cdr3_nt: TGTGCCAGCAGGCCCGACAGAGAGAACACTGAAGCTTTCTTT
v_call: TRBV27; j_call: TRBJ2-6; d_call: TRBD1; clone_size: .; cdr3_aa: CASSRSGQGSGANVLTF; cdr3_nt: TGTGCCAGCAGTAGATCCGGACAGGGGTCTGGGGCCAACGTCCTGACTTTC
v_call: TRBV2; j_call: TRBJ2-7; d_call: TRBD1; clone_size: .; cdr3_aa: CASSEGQGGEQYF; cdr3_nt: TGTGCCAGCAGTGAGGGACAGGGGGGCGAGCAGTACTTC
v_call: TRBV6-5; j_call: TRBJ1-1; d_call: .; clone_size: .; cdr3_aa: CASRAQTTMNTEAFF; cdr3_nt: TGTGCCAGCAGGGCTCAGACAACCATGAACACTGAAGCTTTCTTT
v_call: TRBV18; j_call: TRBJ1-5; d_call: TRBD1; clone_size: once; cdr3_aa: CASSPGQGNQPQHF; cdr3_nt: TGTGCCAGCTCACCAGGACAGGGCAATCAGCCCCAGCATTTT
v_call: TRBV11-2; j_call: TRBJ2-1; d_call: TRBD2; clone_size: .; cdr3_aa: CASSPTSAVLFNEQFF; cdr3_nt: TGTGCCAGCAGCCCTACTAGCGCTGTTCTCTTCAATGAGCAGTTCTTC
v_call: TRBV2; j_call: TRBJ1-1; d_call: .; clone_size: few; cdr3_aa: CASSMQDTEAFF; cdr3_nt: TGTGCCAGCTCTATGCAGGACACTGAAGCTTTCTTT
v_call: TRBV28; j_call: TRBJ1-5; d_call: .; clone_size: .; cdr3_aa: CASSLLLQGNQPQHF; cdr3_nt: TGTGCCAGCAGTTTACTTTTACAAGGCAATCAGCCCCAGCATTTT
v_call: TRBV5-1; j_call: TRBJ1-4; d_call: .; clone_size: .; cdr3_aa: CASSLGGTGQSNEKLFF; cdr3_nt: TGCGCCAGCAGCTTGGGCGGGACTGGCCAGTCTAATGAAAAACTGTTTTTT
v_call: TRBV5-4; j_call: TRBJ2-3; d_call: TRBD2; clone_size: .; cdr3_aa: CASSSPQREGTDTQYF; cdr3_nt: TGTGCCAGCAGTTCGCCTCAGCGGGAGGGGACAGATACGCAGTATTTT
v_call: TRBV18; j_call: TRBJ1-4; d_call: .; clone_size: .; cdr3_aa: CASSLGTDFSEKLFF; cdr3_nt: TGTGCCAGCTCACTGGGGACGGACTTCAGTGAAAAACTGTTTTTT
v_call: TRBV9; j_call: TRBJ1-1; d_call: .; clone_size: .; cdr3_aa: CASSTQTAVTEAFF; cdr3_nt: TGTGCCAGCAGCACTCAGACAGCGGTAACTGAAGCTTTCTTT
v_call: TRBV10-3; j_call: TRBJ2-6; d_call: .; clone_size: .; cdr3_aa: CAISVWGPGANVLTF; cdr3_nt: TGTGCCATCAGTGTTTGGGGCCCTGGGGCCAACGTCCTGACTTTC
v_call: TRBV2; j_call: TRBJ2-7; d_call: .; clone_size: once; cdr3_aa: CASSARTGPYEQYF; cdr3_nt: TGTGCCAGCAGCGCACGTACGGGACCCTACGAGCAGTACTTC
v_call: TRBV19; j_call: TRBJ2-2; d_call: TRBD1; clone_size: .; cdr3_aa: CASQRTGITGELFF; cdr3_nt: TGTGCCAGCCAACGGACAGGGATCACCGGGGAGCTGTTTTTT
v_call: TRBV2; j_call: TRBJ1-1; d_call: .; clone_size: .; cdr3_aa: CASRLQGGGEAFF; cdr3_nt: TGTGCCAGCAGGTTACAGGGTGGCGGTGAAGCTTTCTTT
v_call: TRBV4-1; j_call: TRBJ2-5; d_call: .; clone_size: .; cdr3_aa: CASSPGAQETQYF; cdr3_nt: TGCGCCAGCAGCCCGGGAGCCCAAGAGACCCAGTACTTC
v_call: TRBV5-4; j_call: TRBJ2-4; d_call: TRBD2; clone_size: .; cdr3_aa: CASSLDGTSGRGEYF; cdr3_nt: TGTGCCAGCAGCTTGGACGGGACTAGCGGGAGGGGGGAGTACTTC
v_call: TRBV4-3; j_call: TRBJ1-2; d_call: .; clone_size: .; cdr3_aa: CASSQDITGSLSEGYGYTF; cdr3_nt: TGCGCCAGCAGCCAAGATATCACGGGCTCCCTAAGTGAAGGCTATGGCTACACCTTC
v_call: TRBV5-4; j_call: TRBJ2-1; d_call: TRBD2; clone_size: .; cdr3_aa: CASSLAGGSSYNEQFF; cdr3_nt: TGTGCCAGCAGCTTGGCGGGAGGGAGCTCCTACAATGAGCAGTTCTTC
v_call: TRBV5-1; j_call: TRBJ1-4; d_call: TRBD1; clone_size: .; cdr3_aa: CASSPDRGEEKLFF; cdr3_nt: TGCGCCAGCAGCCCGGACAGGGGAGAGGAAAAACTGTTTTTT
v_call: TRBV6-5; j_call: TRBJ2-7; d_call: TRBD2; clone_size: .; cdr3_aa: CASSSGTSSRQYF; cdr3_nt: TGTGCCAGCAGTTCCGGGACTAGCTCCCGGCAGTACTTC
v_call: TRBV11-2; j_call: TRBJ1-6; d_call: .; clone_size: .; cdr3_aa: CASSLEAQSSYNSPLHF; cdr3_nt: TGTGCCAGCAGCTTAGAGGCGCAGAGCTCCTATAATTCACCCCTCCACTTT
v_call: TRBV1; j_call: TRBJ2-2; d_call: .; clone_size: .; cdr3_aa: CTSSQAPFRRQGRIIYTGELFF; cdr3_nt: TGCACCAGCAGCCAAGCCCCCTTCCGTCGACAAGGCCGGATTATTTACACCGGGGAGCTGTTTTTT
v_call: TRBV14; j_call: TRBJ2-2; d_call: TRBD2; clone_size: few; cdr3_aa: CASSRLARFGELFF; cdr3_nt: TGTGCCAGCAGCCGACTAGCAAGATTCGGGGAGCTGTTTTTT
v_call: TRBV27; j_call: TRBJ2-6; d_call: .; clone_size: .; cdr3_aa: CASRDGSSGANVLTF; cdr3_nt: TGTGCCAGCAGAGACGGGAGCTCTGGGGCCAACGTCCTGACTTTC
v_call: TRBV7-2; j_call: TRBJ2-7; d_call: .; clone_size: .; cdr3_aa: CASRRGPWDEQYF; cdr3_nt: TGTGCCAGCAGAAGAGGACCGTGGGACGAGCAGTACTTC
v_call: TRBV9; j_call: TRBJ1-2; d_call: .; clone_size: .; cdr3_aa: CASSVANRGGYTF; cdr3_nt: TGTGCCAGCAGCGTAGCCAACAGAGGGGGCTACACCTTC
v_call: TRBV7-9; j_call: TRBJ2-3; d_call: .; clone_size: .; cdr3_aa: CASSFQGTDTQYF; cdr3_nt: TGTGCCAGCAGTTTTCAGGGCACAGATACGCAGTATTTT
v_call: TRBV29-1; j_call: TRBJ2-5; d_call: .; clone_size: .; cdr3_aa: CSVGAYQETQYF; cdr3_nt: TGCAGCGTTGGGGCTTACCAAGAGACCCAGTACTTC
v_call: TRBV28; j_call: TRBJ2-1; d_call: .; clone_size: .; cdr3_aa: CASTQEDEYNEQFF; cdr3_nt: TGTGCCAGCACCCAAGAGGACGAATACAATGAGCAGTTCTTC
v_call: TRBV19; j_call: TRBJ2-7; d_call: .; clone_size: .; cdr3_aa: CASSSLGSSYEQYF; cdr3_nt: TGTGCCAGTAGTTCACTAGGCTCTTCCTACGAGCAGTACTTC
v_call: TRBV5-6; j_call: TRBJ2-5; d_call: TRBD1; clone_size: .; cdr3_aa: CASSFWDRETQYF; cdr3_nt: TGTGCCAGCAGCTTTTGGGACAGGGAGACCCAGTACTTC
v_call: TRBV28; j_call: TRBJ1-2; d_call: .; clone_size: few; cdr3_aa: CAVNDGTLPNYGYTF; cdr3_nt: TGTGCTGTTAACGATGGGACCCTCCCTAACTATGGCTACACCTTC
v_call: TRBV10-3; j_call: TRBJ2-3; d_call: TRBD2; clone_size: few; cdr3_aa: CAISDGSGSSTDTQYF; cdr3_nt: TGTGCCATCAGTGACGGTAGCGGGAGTAGCACAGATACGCAGTATTTT
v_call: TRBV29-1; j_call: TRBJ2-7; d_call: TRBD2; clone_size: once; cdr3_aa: CSVRREGPYEQYF; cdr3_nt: TGCAGCGTTCGGAGGGAGGGCCCCTACGAGCAGTACTTC
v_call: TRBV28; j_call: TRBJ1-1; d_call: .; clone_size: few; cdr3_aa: CASSLITGGNTEAFF; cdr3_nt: TGTGCCAGCAGTTTAATCACGGGAGGGAACACTGAAGCTTTCTTT
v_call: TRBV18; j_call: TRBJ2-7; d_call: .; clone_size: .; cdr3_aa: CASSPVSYEQYF; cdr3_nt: TGTGCCAGCTCACCGGTCTCCTACGAGCAGTACTTC
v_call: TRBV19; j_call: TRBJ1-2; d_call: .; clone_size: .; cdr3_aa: CASSITRPHYGYTF; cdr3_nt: TGTGCCAGTAGTATTACGCGGCCCCACTATGGCTACACCTTC
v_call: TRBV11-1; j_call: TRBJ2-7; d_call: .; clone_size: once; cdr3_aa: CASSLGFGASLRRYF; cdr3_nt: TGTGCCAGCAGCTTAGGATTTGGGGCATCCTTGAGGAGGTACTTC
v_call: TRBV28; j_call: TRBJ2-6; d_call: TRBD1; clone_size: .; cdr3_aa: CASSLPGTAGANVLTF; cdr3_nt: TGTGCCAGCAGTTTGCCTGGGACAGCTGGGGCCAACGTCCTGACTTTC
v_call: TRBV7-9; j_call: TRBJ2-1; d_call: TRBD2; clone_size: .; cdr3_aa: CASSFRGGSYNEQFF; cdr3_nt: TGTGCCAGCAGCTTCCGCGGGGGAAGCTACAATGAGCAGTTCTTC
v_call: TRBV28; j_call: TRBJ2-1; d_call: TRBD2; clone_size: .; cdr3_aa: CASSSEAGRSYNEQFF; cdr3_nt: TGTGCCAGCAGTTCCGAAGCGGGACGCTCCTACAATGAGCAGTTCTTC
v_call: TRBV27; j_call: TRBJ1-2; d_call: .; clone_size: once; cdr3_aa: CASSQQAGYGYTF; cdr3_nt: TGTGCCAGCAGTCAACAGGCGGGATATGGCTACACCTTC
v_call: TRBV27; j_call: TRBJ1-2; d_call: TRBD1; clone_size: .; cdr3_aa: CASSNGTASYGYTF; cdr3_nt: TGTGCCAGCAGTAACGGGACAGCAAGCTATGGCTACACCTTC